This TCR beta chain was sequenced during a study of cytomegalovirus exposure and HLA in healthy donors. As for the study in general: In terms of ancestry, the Caucasian-associated cluster contained about 80% of the approximately 400 genotyped donors.

Germline CDR1 ENHRY, CDR2 SYGVKD. The ends lost 6 bases at V and 4 bases at J; junction bases unmatched: 9. The CDR3 contains 15 residues. Study results and limitations: Excluded were some V segments that proved indistinguishable, including TRBV6-2 and TRBV6-3. Later analysis associated a missense DCLRE1C variant with TCR beta V- and J-gene trimming.

About this clone: No antigen is known for it.

Use of 60 Vbeta and 13 Jbeta primers characterized the PCR. The method was immunoSEQ multiplex PCR; TCRdb's version includes in-frame clones alone and lacks a portion of them. The data show 97,000 or so clones, less than 85% seen once. This receptor was taken from a man aged 35 to 55 in good health and CMV-seronegative. The rearrangement links TRBV10-3 to TRBJ1-3, with 7 bases that match TRBD1. The material sequenced was PBMCs. CDR3: CAIRDSGTAGNTIYF. For the CDR3, the DNA is TGTGCCATCAGGGACTCCGGGACAGCGGGAAACACCATATATTTT.